Presented here are 27 T cell receptor beta chains from one specimen sequenced in a study. TCRdb re-analysed the 5' RACE reads in MiXCR, keeping a single row per CDR3 protein. The repertoire consists of about 62,000 distinct CDR3 sequences, with nearly 30% occurring once and the leading ten covering roughly 2.5%. The sample comprised tumor-infiltrating naive CD4+ T cells sorted from the breast tumor. As for subset: naive CD4+ T cells, CD4+CD45RA+CD25-. These receptors were taken from a female donor with breast cancer.

This clonotype was recorded a few times. The gene calls are TRBV6-6 and TRBJ1-2, with TRBD1 matching over 9 bases. Germline CDR1 is MNHNY and CDR2 is SVGAGI (reference sequence). The CDR3 runs to 14 residues. The V and J ends lost 6 bases and 5 bases, in that order; junction bases with no gene match: 7. CDR3 region: CASRTPGQGYGYTF. As DNA, the CDR3 is TGTGCCAGCAGAACACCGGGACAGGGTTATGGCTACACCTTC.

The chain is built from TRBV12-3 or TRBV12-4 and TRBJ2-7; D ambiguous. V was shortened by 6 bases and J by 6 bases, with 9 bases between the two germline ends. The CDR3 sequence is 11 residues long. The CDR3 bases are TGTGCCAGCAGGAGAGAGACCGAGCAGTACTTC. It specifies CASRRETEQYF.

The CDR3 DNA is TGTGCCACCAGCACTCGACAGGGCAATCAGCCCCAGCATTTT. Translated: CATSTRQGNQPQHF. The chain carries TRBV15 and TRBJ1-5; a weak D match, TRBD1 (6 bases). CDR1 is LNHNV and CDR2 is YYDKDF in the germline V gene (reference sequence). V was trimmed by 4 bases and J by 2 bases, leaving 9 bases between them. This CDR3 contains 14 residues. The full variable domain, completed using reference TRBV15 and TRBJ1-5, is DAMVIQNPRYQVTQFGKPVTLSCSQTLNHNVMYWYQQKSSQAPKLLFHYYDKDFNNEADTPDNFQSRRPNTSFCFLDIRSPGLGDTAMYLCATSTRQGNQPQHFGDGTRLSIL.

This chain joins TRBV6-5 and TRBJ2-7, with 9 bases lining up with TRBD1. Trimming cost V 6 bases and J 3 bases; bases outside gene matches: 12. The CDR3 runs 16 residues. Germline lookup yields CDR1 MNHEY and CDR2 SVGAGI. Written as DNA, the CDR3 is TGTGCCAGCAGATACCAACCCGGGACAGGGTTCTACGAGCAGTACTTC. Translating gives CASRYQPGTGFYEQYF.

CDR3 sequence: CASSKARGQGGQPQHF. The CDR3 region has the DNA TGTGCCAGCAGCAAAGCGAGGGGACAGGGGGGCCAGCCCCAACATTTT. V gene TRBV21-1 combines with J gene TRBJ1-5; TRBD1, as called in the table, went unchecked against the DNA. TRBV21-1 is a pseudogene segment. The CDR3 runs 16 residues.

V gene TRBV7-9 combines with J gene TRBJ1-4, with a weak D call TRBD1 (5 bases). V was pared by 3 bases and J by 14 bases, with 13 bases between. This CDR3 has 12 amino acids. Germline CDR1 reads SEHNR; CDR2 reads FQNEAQ (reference sequence). The CDR3 region is CASSFSGEVLFF. The CDR3 coding sequence is TGTGCCAGCAGCTTTTCGGGGGAAGTTCTGTTTTTT.

This clonotype was detected once. Being one base from a much bigger clone, this may be a read error. The rearrangement joins TRBV5-1 to TRBJ2-1, with a tentative D call TRBD1 (7 bases). This CDR3 region has 15 residues. The germline V gene has CDR1 SGHRS and CDR2 YFSETQ. V was shortened by 5 bases and J by 4 bases, with 16 bases between the two germline ends. The CDR3 region is CASREGAHLYNEQFF. DNA for the CDR3: TGCGCCAGCAGGGAGGGGGCCCACCTTTACAATGAGCAGTTCTTC.

This clonotype was counted a few times. The chain couples TRBV12-5 to TRBJ1-1; possibly TRBD1 for D (5 bases). Germline values: CDR1 LGHNT, CDR2 FRNRAP. The CDR3 totals 14 residues. Trimming shortened V by 4 bases and J by 1 base, and 10 bases separated the two germline ends. CDR3 amino acids: CASGSRDPNTEAFF. The CDR3 DNA sequence: TGTGCTAGTGGTTCCCGGGACCCGAACACTGAAGCTTTCTTT.

The chain uses TRBV4-1 and TRBJ1-2, with 7 bases that match TRBD1. J lost 4 bases, V lost 1 base, and 9 bases had no gene match. In germline, CDR1 is MGHRA, CDR2 YSYEKL. There are 16 residues in the CDR3. CDR3 protein: CASSQVLRAGGYGYTF. CDR3 DNA sequence: TGCGCCAGCAGCCAAGTCCTAAGGGCAGGGGGCTATGGCTACACCTTC.

As to this clonotype: Its ends do not fully match the called genes, so a read error is possible. The rearrangement joins TRBV2 to TRBJ1-4; 7 positions match TRBD1. CDR1 and CDR2 from the germline V gene are SNHLY and FYNNEI. The CDR3 extends over 14 amino acids. In DNA form, the CDR3 reads TGTACCAGCAGTGTACTCGAGACAGGGACAAAACTGTTTTTT. This gives the protein CTSSVLETGTKLFF.

This clonotype was seen just once. The chain joins TRBV24-1 to TRBJ2-7; tentative D call: TRBD1 (5 bases). The germline V gene encodes CDR1 KGHDR and CDR2 SFDVKD. This CDR3 contains 12 residues. V was pared by 2 bases and J by 6 bases, with 7 bases between. The CDR3 nucleotides are TGTGCCACCAGTGATTCGACAGCCGAGCAGTACTTC. Translated: CATSDSTAEQYF.

The chain is built from TRBV5-6 and TRBJ2-4; no firm D call. This CDR3 contains 15 residues. Deletions cut 5 bases from V and 1 base from J, with 13 bases between. Germline values: CDR1 SGHDT, CDR2 YYEEEE. CDR3 sequence reads: CASSLRSGAKNIQYF. In DNA form, the CDR3 reads TGTGCCAGCAGTTTGAGATCTGGTGCCAAAAACATTCAGTACTTC.

Comment on this clonotype: The CDR3 does not close with the conserved phenylalanine or tryptophan, likely indicating a read error. The V gene is TRBV20-1, the J gene TRBJ1-6, with a possible D match to TRBD1 (6 bases). The V and J ends lost 1 base and 8 bases respectively, with 15 bases between them. The CDR3 has 15 amino acids. Germline CDR1 and CDR2: DFQATT and SNEGSKA (reference sequence). In DNA form, the CDR3 reads TGCAGTGCTAGAGCCCTAAGGGGGGGGGATTCACCCCTCCACTCT. It yields the protein CSARALRGGDSPLHS.

This clonotype was seen many times. V and J are TRBV30 and TRBJ2-6; no definite D call. Per the germline V gene, CDR1 is GTSNPN and CDR2 is SVGIG (reference sequence). Trimming pared 6 bases from V and 4 bases from J, leaving 13 bases between. CDR3 length equals 14 residues. The CDR3 nucleotides read TGTGCCTGTTCCCTTCGGGCAGGGGCCAACGTCCTGACTTTC. Translated, it gives CACSLRAGANVLTF. Looking up the rest from reference TRBV30 and TRBJ2-6 gives the full variable domain: SQTIHQWPATLVQPVGSPLSLECTVEGTSNPNLYWYRQAAGRGLQLLFYSVGIGQISSEVPQNLSASRPQDRQFILSSKKLLLSDSGFYLCACSLRAGANVLTFGAGSRLTVL.

The rearrangement uses TRBV2 and TRBJ2-7; 8 bases match TRBD1. This CDR3 has 14 residues. With 6 bases clipped from V and 5 bases from J, the junction kept 9 bases outside the gene matches. Germline V gene data show CDR1 as SNHLY and CDR2 as FYNNEI. CDR3 region: CASSEDRVYDEQYF. CDR3 bases: TGTGCCAGCAGCGAGGACAGGGTATACGACGAGCAGTACTTC.

Many counts were recorded for this clonotype. The CDR3 sequence is CASSPTQGGYGYTF. CDR3 nucleotide sequence: TGTGCCAGCAGTCCCACACAGGGCGGCTATGGCTACACCTTC. The chain joins TRBV12-3 or TRBV12-4 to TRBJ1-2, with D possibly TRBD1 on 6 matching bases. The germline V and J ends were trimmed by 5 bases and 4 bases, with 14 bases remaining between them. This CDR3 is built from 14 residues.

This clonotype showed up just a few times. The chain has TRBV7-2 and TRBJ1-1; no definite D call. V was shortened by 2 bases and J by 4 bases, with 11 bases between the two germline ends. The CDR3 is 14 residues long. Germline V gene lookup returns CDR1 SGHTA and CDR2 FQGNSA. This CDR3 is CASSLYRQTTEAFF. CDR3 DNA sequence: TGTGCCAGCAGCTTATATCGGCAGACCACTGAAGCTTTCTTT.

The V gene is TRBV20-1, the J gene TRBJ1-6, with 7 bases that match TRBD1. Trimming removed 2 bases from V and 7 bases from J; junction bases left unmatched: 11. This CDR3 has 16 amino acids. The germline V gene has CDR1 DFQATT and CDR2 SNEGSKA (reference sequence). The CDR3 DNA reads as TGCAGTGCTAGACCGCCGACCGGGACAGCCAATTCACCCCTCCACTTT. Protein: CSARPPTGTANSPLHF.

The chain couples TRBV20-1 to TRBJ1-5; D gene uncertain. The CDR3 consists of 13 residues. Trimming removed 6 bases at V and 3 bases at J, with 12 bases between. Looked up from germline, CDR1 is DFQATT and CDR2 is SNEGSKA (reference sequence). The CDR3 loop is CSAKTVTNQPQHF. DNA for the CDR3: TGCAGTGCCAAAACAGTTACCAATCAGCCCCAGCATTTT.

The sample holds many counts of this clonotype. The chain's CDR3 is CACGTGVRGYTF. The CDR3 nucleotides are TGTGCCTGCGGAACAGGGGTTCGTGGCTACACCTTC. V usage is TRBV30 and J usage is TRBJ1-2, with 7 bases fitting TRBD1. CDR3 length: 12 amino acids. The germline CDR1 and CDR2 sequences are GTSNPN and SVGIG (reference sequence). V lost 6 bases and J lost 7; bases outside the gene matches: 8. The variable domain in full, completed from reference TRBV30 and TRBJ1-2, reads SQTIHQWPATLVQPVGSPLSLECTVEGTSNPNLYWYRQAAGRGLQLLFYSVGIGQISSEVPQNLSASRPQDRQFILSSKKLLLSDSGFYLCACGTGVRGYTFGSGTRLTVV.

The chain uses TRBV6-1 and TRBJ1-5; 8 bases line up with TRBD1. V shed 5 bases and J 10 bases; nucleotides not matched to a gene: 4. The CDR3 covers 12 residues. CDR1 is MNHNS and CDR2 is SASEGT in the germline V gene. CDR3 in amino acids: CASSWTGLPQHF. CDR3 sequence (DNA): TGTGCCAGCAGTTGGACAGGGCTCCCCCAGCATTTT.

This clonotype was picked up a small number of times. The V gene is TRBV7-3, the J gene TRBJ2-3, with D perhaps TRBD1 (7 bases). The CDR3 loop spans 14 amino acids. Trimming shortened V by 5 bases and J by 3 bases, and 12 bases separated the two germline ends. Germline CDR1 SGHTA, CDR2 FQGTGA. The CDR3 loop reads CASSAQGGTDTQYF. Here the CDR3 DNA reads TGTGCCAGCAGCGCCCAGGGGGGAACAGATACGCAGTATTTT.

This clonotype occurred a few times. The chain employs TRBV20-1 and TRBJ2-3; 10 bases line up with TRBD2. The length of the CDR3 is 15 residues. The V and J ends lost 5 bases and 1 base, in that order; junction bases with no gene match: 6. Germline CDR1 is DFQATT and CDR2 is SNEGSKA (reference sequence). In DNA form, the CDR3 reads TGCAGTGCTCCGCCTAGCGGGAGTCGCACAGATACGCAGTATTTT. This encodes CSAPPSGSRTDTQYF.

At least ten counts were recorded for this clonotype. The chain couples TRBV29-1 to TRBJ1-2; TRBD1 agrees at 9 bases. The CDR3 has 12 amino acids. The J segment lost 4 bases and the V segment lost 4 bases, leaving 1 base of the junction unmatched. Per germline, CDR1 SQVTM and CDR2 ANQGSEA. The CDR3 DNA follows: TGCAGCGTTGTGACAGGGGGCTATGGCTACACCTTC. Translating gives CSVVTGGYGYTF.

This clonotype was observed a handful of times. The CDR3: CAITLGEGTEAFF. The CDR3 bases are TGTGCCATCACCCTGGGGGAGGGCACTGAAGCTTTCTTT. The V and J genes are TRBV10-3 and TRBJ1-1; tentatively, D is TRBD1 (5 bases). The CDR3 is 13 amino acids. The germline CDR1 and CDR2 sequences are ENHRY and SYGVKD. With 7 bases removed from V and 4 bases from J, the gap between germline ends came to 13 bases.

This clonotype turned up a few times. V is TRBV20-1 and J is TRBJ2-7, with D possibly being TRBD1 or TRBD2 (5 bases each). CDR1 is DFQATT and CDR2 is SNEGSKA in the germline V gene (reference sequence). The V end was cut by 3 bases, the J end by 5 bases, with 17 bases between. This CDR3 spans 14 amino acids. The CDR3 nucleotides are TGCAGTGCTAGCTTAGGGACGACATTTAACGAGCAGTACTTC. It codes for CSASLGTTFNEQYF.

This clonotype was picked up a small number of times. V is TRBV20-1 and J is TRBJ2-6; D unclear. CDR1 and CDR2 from the germline V gene are DFQATT and SNEGSKA (reference sequence). With 2 bases removed from V and 0 bases from J, the gap between germline ends came to 5 bases. CDR3 length equals 14 residues. The CDR3 coding sequence is TGCAGTGCTAGACCCCACTCTGGGGCCAACGTCCTGACTTTC. The encoded protein is CSARPHSGANVLTF.